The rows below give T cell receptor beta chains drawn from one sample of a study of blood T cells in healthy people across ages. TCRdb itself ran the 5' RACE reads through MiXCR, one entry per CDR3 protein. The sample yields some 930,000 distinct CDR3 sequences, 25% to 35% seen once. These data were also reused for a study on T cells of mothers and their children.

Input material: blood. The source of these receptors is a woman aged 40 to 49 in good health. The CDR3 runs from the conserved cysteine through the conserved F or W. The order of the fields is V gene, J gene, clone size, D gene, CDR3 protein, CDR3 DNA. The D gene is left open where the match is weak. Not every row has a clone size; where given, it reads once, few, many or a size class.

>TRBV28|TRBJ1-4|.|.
CASSLGSGGDNEKLFF
TGTGCCAGCAGTTTGGGTAGCGGGGGAGATAATGAAAAACTGTTTTTT
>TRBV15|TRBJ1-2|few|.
CATSRARRGYGYTF
TGTGCCACCAGCAGAGCGCGCCGAGGCTATGGCTACACCTTC
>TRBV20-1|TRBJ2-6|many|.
CSARERATSGANVLTF
TGCAGTGCTAGAGAGAGGGCCACCTCTGGGGCCAACGTCCTGACTTTC
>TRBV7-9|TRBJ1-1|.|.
CASSLVGTSSEAFF
TGTGCCAGCAGCTTGGTAGGGACATCGTCTGAAGCTTTCTTT
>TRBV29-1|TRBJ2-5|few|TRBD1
CSVALTGNAETQYF
TGCAGCGTTGCCCTGACAGGGAATGCAGAGACCCAGTACTTC
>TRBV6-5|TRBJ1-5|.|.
CASSYEGSGQPQHF
TGTGCCAGCAGTTATGAGGGTTCGGGACAGCCCCAGCATTTT
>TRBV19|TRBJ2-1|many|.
CASSIHRTSSYNEQFF
TGTGCCAGTAGTATTCACAGGACGAGCTCCTACAATGAGCAGTTCTTC
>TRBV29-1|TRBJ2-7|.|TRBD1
CSDRDSLSYEQYF
TGCAGCGATCGGGACAGTCTCTCCTACGAGCAGTACTTC
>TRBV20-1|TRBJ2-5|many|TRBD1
CSATNVRGQGETQYF
TGCAGTGCTACCAACGTAAGGGGACAGGGGGAGACCCAGTACTTC
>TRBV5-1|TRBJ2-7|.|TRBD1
CASSYGDRHYEQYF
TGCGCCAGCAGCTACGGGGACAGGCACTACGAGCAGTACTTC
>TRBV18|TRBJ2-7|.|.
CASSPDRGAHEQYF
TGTGCCAGCTCACCAGACCGGGGGGCCCACGAGCAGTACTTC
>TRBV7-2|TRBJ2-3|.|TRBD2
CVSSLRVLAGGPFPDTQYF
TGTGTCAGCAGCTTAAGGGTCCTAGCGGGGGGGCCTTTCCCAGATACGCAGTATTTT
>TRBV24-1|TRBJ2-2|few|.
CATSEGWMNTGELFF
TGTGCCACCAGTGAAGGTTGGATGAACACCGGGGAGCTGTTTTTT
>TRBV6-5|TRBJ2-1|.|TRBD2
CASPLVSGGGYNEQFF
TGTGCCAGTCCCTTGGTGAGCGGGGGGGGTTACAATGAGCAGTTCTTC
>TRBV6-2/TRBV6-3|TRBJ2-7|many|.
CASMPGGAYEQYF
TGTGCCAGCATGCCGGGCGGGGCGTACGAGCAGTACTTC
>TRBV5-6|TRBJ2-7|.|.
CASSLVSNIVRNEQYF
TGTGCCAGCAGCTTGGTTAGTAACATCGTACGCAATGAGCAGTACTTC
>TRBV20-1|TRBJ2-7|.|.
CGLPRGSGEQYF
TGCGGGCTCCCCCGGGGTTCTGGCGAGCAGTACTTC
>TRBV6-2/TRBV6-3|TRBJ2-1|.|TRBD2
CASSYERGGPPYNEQFF
TGTGCCAGCAGTTACGAGCGGGGGGGCCCCCCCTACAATGAGCAGTTCTTC
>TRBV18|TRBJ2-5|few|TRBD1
CASSPGQGATFRTQYF
TGTGCCAGCTCACCGGGACAGGGGGCAACATTCAGGACCCAGTACTTC
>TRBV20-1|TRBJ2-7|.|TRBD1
CSARRGTGAPYEQYF
TGCAGTGCTAGGAGGGGGACAGGGGCCCCCTACGAGCAGTACTTC
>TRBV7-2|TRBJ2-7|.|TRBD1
CASSLGDRGHEQYF
TGTGCCAGCAGCTTGGGGGACAGGGGCCACGAGCAGTACTTC
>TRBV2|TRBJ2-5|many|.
CAIMDSNEETQYF
TGTGCCATCATGGACAGTAACGAAGAGACCCAGTACTTC
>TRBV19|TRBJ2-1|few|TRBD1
CASSMGSVTGESQTFNEQFF
TGTGCCAGTAGTATGGGGAGTGTGACAGGGGAGTCCCAGACCTTTAATGAGCAGTTCTTC
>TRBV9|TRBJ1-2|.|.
CASSVGEEVGYTF
TGTGCCAGCAGCGTAGGGGAGGAGGTTGGCTACACCTTC
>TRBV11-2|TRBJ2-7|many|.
CASSFGGHDTYEQYF
TGTGCCAGCAGCTTCGGGGGACATGACACCTACGAGCAGTACTTC
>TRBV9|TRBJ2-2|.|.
CASSVDGDVLLFF
TGTGCCAGCAGCGTAGATGGGGACGTTCTGCTGTTTTTT
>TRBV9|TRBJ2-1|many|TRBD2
CASSHNSQTSIEQFF
TGTGCCAGCAGCCACAACTCCCAGACTAGCATTGAGCAGTTCTTC
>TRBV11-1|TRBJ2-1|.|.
CASSLLSGLYNEQFF
TGTGCCAGCAGCCTCTTGTCGGGATTGTACAATGAGCAGTTCTTC
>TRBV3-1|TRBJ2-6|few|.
CASSRHGGGRSGANVLTF
TGTGCCAGCAGCCGACATGGGGGGGGGCGATCTGGGGCCAACGTCCTGACTTTC
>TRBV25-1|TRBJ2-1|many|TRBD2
CASSDITASGGRANYNEQFF
TGTGCCAGCAGTGATATTACGGCTAGCGGGGGGCGGGCAAACTACAATGAGCAGTTCTTC
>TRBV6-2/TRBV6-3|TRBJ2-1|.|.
CASSPDNGRYNEQFF
TGTGCCAGCAGTCCAGATAACGGGAGATACAATGAGCAGTTCTTC
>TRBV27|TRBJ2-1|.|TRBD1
CASSFKAQGARNEQFF
TGTGCCAGCAGTTTCAAGGCCCAGGGGGCGCGGAATGAGCAGTTCTTC
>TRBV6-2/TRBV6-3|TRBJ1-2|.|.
CASIPQGFSGYTF
TGTGCCAGCATCCCACAGGGATTTAGTGGCTACACCTTC
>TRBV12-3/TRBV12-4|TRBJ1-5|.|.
CASSSAAGNQPQHF
TGTGCCAGCAGCTCGGCCGCGGGCAATCAGCCCCAGCATTTT
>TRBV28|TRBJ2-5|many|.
CASSGGAPQETQYF
TGTGCCAGCAGTGGGGGAGCGCCTCAAGAGACCCAGTACTTC
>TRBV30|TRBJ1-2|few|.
CAWSVPGALSNYGYTF
TGTGCCTGGAGTGTACCTGGGGCCCTTTCTAACTATGGCTACACCTTC
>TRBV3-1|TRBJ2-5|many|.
CASSREPGLRGETQYF
TGTGCCAGCAGCCGCGAACCGGGACTCCGCGGGGAGACCCAGTACTTC
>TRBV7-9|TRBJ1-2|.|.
CARSLDPPPNYGYTF
TGTGCCCGCAGCTTAGATCCCCCTCCTAACTATGGCTACACCTTC
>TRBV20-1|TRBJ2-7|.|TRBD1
CSARPDRENFYEQYF
TGCAGTGCTAGACCCGACAGGGAAAACTTCTACGAGCAGTACTTC
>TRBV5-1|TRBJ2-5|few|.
CASRKGLETQYF
TGCGCCAGCAGGAAGGGGTTAGAGACCCAGTACTTC
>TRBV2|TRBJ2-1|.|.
CASSDPNRDDEQFF
TGTGCCAGCAGTGATCCCAATCGGGACGATGAGCAGTTCTTC
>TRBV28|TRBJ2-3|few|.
CASSLGRIGDTQYF
TGTGCCAGCAGTTTGGGACGAATCGGGGATACGCAGTATTTT
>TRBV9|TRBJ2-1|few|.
CACSASGPRPNNEQFF
TGTGCCTGCAGCGCAAGTGGGCCCCGGCCTAATAATGAGCAGTTCTTC
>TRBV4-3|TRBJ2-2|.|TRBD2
CASSQGGTSGYTGELFF
TGCGCCAGCAGCCAAGGTGGGACTAGCGGTTACACCGGGGAGCTGTTTTTT